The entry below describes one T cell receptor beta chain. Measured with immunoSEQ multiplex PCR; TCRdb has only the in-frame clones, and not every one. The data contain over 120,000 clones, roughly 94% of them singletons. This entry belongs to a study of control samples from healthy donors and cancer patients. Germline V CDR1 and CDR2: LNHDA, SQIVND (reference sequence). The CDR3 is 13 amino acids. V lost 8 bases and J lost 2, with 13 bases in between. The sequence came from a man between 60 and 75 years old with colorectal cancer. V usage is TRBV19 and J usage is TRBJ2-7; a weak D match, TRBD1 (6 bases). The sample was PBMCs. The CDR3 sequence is CASFNRETYEQYF. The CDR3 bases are TGTGCCAGTTTTAACAGGGAAACCTACGAGCAGTACTTC.